This T cell receptor beta chain was identified in a study of regulatory T cells in long-lasting Graves disease. Arm-PCR of CDR3 regions with iRepertoire HTBI primers generated TCR beta libraries. TCRdb fed the multiplex PCR reads into MiXCR, producing one record per CDR3 protein. The table has 400,000 to 500,000 distinct CDR3 sequences, about 21% seen once. V lost 3 bases and J lost 0, with 14 bases in between. This CDR3 is built from 16 residues. Time point noted: persistent/refractory GD, antithyroid drugs over 5 years with positive TRAb. With RNA extracted from PBMCs as input, the TCR library was made. This clonotype was seen ten or more times. The antigen is undetermined. General study findings and limits: It was in persistent disease that TRBV28, TRBJ1-2 and TRBJ2-5 were favored.

The chain has TRBV12-3 or TRBV12-4 and TRBJ2-5, with D tentatively TRBD1 (6 bases). Material: peripheral blood mononuclear cells (PBMCs), obtained when the disease was refractory, from a patient treated with antithyroid drugs. The clonotype was recovered from a female donor with Graves disease. The CDR3 coding sequence is TGTGCCAGCAGTTTGGGCACCGGGACACACCAAGAGACCCAGTACTTC. Translation gives CASSLGTGTHQETQYF.